This T cell receptor beta chain was obtained from a study of shared clonotypes between healthy human individuals. The repertoire was sequenced with immunoSEQ multiplex PCR; TCRdb's copy has only in-frame clones and lacks some. The sample holds approximately 2.1 million clones, just over 90% seen once. Losses at the gene ends were 4 bases for V and 4 bases for J; bases not matched to a gene: 2. CDR1 is MDHEN and CDR2 is SYDVKM in the germline V gene. The CDR3 spans 13 residues. Concerning this clone: The sample carries other DNA sequences with the same CDR3.

Sequenced: naive CD4+ T cells from PBMCs. Subset in this sample: CD45RA+ positively selected. The chain uses TRBV28 and TRBJ1-2; 8 bases map to TRBD1. The TCR sequence derives from a man between 18 and 29 years old in good health. Some clones in this sample may be carry-over from other donors' samples. The DNA of the CDR3 is TGTGCCAGCAGTTGGACAGGGTCCTATGGCTACACCTTC. Its protein is CASSWTGSYGYTF.